This TCR beta chain came from a study of blood T cell repertoires in COVID-19. Study background: The cDNA or gDNA used as material had been derived from T cells, B-cell-depleted T cells, or PBMCs.

The method was immunoSEQ multiplex PCR; TCRdb's version includes in-frame clones alone and lacks a portion of them. The data contain 330,000 or so clones, roughly 90% of them singletons. The ends were cut back, 5 bases at V and 7 bases at J, with 8 bases in the middle. The germline V gene has CDR1 MNHEY and CDR2 SVGEGT. The CDR3 is 11 residues long. Study members were between 18 and 89 years old and lived in 24 US regions. Which cohort a participant joined came from the clinical history participants gave. Recovered Cohort 3 donors showed two negative PCRs, clearance, or symptom resolution. The rearrangement joins TRBV6-2 or TRBV6-3 to TRBJ1-2, with D perhaps TRBD1 (5 bases). This clonotype was sampled from a woman younger than 45 who had recovered from COVID-19. The material sequenced was PBMCs or T cells enriched from blood (not recorded which). The CDR3 is CASSTGSGYTF. The CDR3 DNA sequence: TGTGCCAGCAGTACAGGTTCTGGCTACACCTTC.